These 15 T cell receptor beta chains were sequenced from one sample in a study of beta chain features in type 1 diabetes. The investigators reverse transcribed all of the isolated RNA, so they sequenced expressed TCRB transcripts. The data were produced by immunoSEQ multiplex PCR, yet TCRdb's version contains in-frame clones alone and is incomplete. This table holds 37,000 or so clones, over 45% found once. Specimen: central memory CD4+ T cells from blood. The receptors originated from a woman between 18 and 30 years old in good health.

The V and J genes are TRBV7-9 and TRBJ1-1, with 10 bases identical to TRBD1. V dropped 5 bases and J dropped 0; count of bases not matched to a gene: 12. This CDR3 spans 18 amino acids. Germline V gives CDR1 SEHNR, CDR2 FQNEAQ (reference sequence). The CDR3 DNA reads TGTGCCAGCAGCCCGGGGGACAGGGGAGTACCTTTGAACACTGAAGCTTTCTTT. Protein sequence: CASSPGDRGVPLNTEAFF.

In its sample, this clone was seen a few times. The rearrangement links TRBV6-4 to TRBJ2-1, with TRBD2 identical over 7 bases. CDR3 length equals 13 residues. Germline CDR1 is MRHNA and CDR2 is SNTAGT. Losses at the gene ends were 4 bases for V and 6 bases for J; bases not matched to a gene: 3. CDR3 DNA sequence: TGTGCCAGCAGTGCCTTAGCGGGCAATGAGCAGTTCTTC. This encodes CASSALAGNEQFF.

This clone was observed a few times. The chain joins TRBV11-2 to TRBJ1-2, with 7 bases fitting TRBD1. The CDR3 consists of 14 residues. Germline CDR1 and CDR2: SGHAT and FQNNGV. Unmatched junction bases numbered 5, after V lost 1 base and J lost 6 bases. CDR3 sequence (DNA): TGTGCCAGCAGCTTAGGAACCCAGGGGGATGGCTACACCTTC. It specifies CASSLGTQGDGYTF.

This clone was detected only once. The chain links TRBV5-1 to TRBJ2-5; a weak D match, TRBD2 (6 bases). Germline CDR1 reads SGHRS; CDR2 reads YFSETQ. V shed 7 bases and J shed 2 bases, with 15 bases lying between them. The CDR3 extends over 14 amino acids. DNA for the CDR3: TGCGCCAGCTTTGGCGGGAACATTCAAGAGACCCAGTACTTC. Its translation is CASFGGNIQETQYF.

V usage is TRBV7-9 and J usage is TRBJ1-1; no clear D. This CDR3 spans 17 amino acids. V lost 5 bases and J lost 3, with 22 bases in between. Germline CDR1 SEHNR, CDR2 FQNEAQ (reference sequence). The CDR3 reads CASSPPKRFRVHTEAFF. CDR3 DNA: TGTGCCAGCAGCCCTCCGAAGAGGTTTCGGGTGCACACTGAAGCTTTCTTT.

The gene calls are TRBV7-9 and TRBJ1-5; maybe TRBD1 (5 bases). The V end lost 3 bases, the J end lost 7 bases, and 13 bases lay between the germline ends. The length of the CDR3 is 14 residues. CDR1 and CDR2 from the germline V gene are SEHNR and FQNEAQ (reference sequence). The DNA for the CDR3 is TGTGCCAGCAGCTTTACAGGCGGGGGACAGCCCCAGCATTTT. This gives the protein CASSFTGGGQPQHF.

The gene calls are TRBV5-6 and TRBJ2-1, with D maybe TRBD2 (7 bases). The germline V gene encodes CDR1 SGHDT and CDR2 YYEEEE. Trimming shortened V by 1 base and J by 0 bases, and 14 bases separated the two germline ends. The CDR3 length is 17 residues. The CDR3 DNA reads TGTGCCAGCAGCTTGAGAAGGAGGGGGGGCTCCTACAATGAGCAGTTCTTC. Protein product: CASSLRRRGGSYNEQFF.

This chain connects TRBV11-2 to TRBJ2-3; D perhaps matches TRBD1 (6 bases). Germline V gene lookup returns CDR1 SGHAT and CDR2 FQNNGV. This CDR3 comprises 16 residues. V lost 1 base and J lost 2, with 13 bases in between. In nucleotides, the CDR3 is TGTGCCAGCAGCTTAGTACAGGGATTAATCACAGATACGCAGTATTTT. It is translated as CASSLVQGLITDTQYF.

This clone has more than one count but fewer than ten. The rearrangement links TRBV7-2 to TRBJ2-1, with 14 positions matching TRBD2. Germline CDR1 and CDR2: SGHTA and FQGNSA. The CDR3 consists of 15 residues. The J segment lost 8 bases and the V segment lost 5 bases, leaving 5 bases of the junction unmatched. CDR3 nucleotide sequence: TGTGCCAGCAGCCTCGGACTAGCGGGAGGTTATGAGCAGTTCTTC. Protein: CASSLGLAGGYEQFF. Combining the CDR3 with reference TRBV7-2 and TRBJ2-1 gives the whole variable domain GAGVSQSPSNKVTEKGKDVELRCDPISGHTALYWYRQSLGQGLEFLIYFQGNSAPDKSGLPSDRFSAERTGGSVSTLTIQRTQQEDSAVYLCASSLGLAGGYEQFFGPGTRLTVL.

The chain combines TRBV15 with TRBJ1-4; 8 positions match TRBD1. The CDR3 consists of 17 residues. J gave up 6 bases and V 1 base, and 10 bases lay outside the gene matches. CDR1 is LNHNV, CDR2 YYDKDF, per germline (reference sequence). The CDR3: CATSRGGGQVPYEKLFF. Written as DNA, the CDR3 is TGTGCCACCAGCAGAGGGGGGGGACAGGTCCCTTATGAAAAACTGTTTTTT.

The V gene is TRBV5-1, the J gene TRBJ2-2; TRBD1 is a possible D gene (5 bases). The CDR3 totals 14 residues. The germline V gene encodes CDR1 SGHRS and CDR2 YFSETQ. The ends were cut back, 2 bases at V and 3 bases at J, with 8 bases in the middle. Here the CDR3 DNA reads TGCGCCAGCAGCTTAAGGGGTGACACCGGGGAGCTGTTTTTT. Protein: CASSLRGDTGELFF.

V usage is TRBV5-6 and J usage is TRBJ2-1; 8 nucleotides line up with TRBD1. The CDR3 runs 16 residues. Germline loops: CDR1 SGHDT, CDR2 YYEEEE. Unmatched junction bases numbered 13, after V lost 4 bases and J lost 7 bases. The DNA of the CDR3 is TGTGCCAGCAGCAAACCTAAACTACAGGGGGTGAATGAGCAGTTCTTC. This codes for CASSKPKLQGVNEQFF.

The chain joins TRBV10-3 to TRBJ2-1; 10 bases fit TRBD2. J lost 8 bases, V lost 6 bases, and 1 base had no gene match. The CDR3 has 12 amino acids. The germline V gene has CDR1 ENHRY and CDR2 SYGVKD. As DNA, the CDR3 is TGTGCCATCAGCACTAGCGGGGATGAGCAGTTCTTC. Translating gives CAISTSGDEQFF.

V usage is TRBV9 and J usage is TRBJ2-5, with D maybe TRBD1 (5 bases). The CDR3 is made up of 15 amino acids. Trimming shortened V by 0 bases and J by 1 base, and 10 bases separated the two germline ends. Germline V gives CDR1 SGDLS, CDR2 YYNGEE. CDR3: CASSVEGAGQETQYF. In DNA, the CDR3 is TGTGCCAGCAGCGTAGAAGGGGCTGGCCAAGAGACCCAGTACTTC.

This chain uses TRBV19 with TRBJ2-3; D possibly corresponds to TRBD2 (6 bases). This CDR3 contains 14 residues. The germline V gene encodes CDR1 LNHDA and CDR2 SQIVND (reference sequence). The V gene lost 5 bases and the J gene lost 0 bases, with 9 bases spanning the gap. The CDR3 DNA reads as TGTGCCAGTAGTGCGGGATATAGCACAGATACGCAGTATTTT. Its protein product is CASSAGYSTDTQYF. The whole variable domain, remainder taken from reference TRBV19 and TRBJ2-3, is DGGITQSPKYLFRKEGQNVTLSCEQNLNHDAMYWYRQDPGQGLRLIYYSQIVNDFQKGDIAEGYSVSREKKESFPLTVTSAQKNPTAFYLCASSAGYSTDTQYFGPGTRLTVL.